This T cell receptor (beta chain) was recovered during a study of graft-versus-host responses after intestinal transplantation. Study-wide context: Isolated intestinal, liver-intestinal, or multivisceral transplants were what recipients had.

The CDR3 is 18 residues long. Worth noting for this clone: Antigen: not known.

The data were produced by immunoSEQ multiplex PCR, yet TCRdb's version contains in-frame clones alone and is incomplete. This table holds 90,000 to 130,000 clones, approximately 94% found once. This clonotype was obtained from a human donor who was the organ donor for an intestinal transplant. V gene TRBV21-1 combines with J gene TRBJ2-1; the DNA was not compared with TRBD2, the D call given in the table. TRBV21-1 corresponds to a pseudogene. This material consisted of unstimulated CD4+ T cells sorted from spleen or lymph node cells, taken before transplant. In DNA, the CDR3 is TGTGCCAGCAGCAAAGTGGGAGGAGCGGGAGAGTCCTACAATGAGCAGTTCTTC. Translation: CASSKVGGAGESYNEQFF.